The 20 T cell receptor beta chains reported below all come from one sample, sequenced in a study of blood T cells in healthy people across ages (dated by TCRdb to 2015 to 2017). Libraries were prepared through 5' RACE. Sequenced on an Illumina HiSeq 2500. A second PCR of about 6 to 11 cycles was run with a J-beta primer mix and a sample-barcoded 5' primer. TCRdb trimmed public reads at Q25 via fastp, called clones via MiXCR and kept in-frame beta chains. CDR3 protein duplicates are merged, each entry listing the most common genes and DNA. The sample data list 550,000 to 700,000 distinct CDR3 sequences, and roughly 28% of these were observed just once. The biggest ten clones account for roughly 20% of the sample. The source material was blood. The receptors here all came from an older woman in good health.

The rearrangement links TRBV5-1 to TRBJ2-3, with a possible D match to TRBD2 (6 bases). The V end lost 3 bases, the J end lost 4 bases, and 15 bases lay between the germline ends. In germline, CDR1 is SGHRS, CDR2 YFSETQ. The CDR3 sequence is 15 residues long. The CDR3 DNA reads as TGCGCCAGCAGCTCCCCCGGGACTTCGGCAGATACGCAGTATTTT. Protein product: CASSSPGTSADTQYF. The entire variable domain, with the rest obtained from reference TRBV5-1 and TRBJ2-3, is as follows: KAGVTQTPRYLIKTRGQQVTLSCSPISGHRSVSWYQQTPGQGLQFLFEYFSETQRNKGNFPGRFSGRQFSNSRSEMNVSTLELGDSALYLCASSSPGTSADTQYFGPGTRLTVL.

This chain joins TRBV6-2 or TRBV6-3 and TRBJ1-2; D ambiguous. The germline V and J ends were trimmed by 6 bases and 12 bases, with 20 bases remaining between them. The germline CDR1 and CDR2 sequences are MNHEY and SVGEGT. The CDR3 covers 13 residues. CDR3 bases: TGTGCCAGCAGGCGTGACTCGGCAGGTTCCAACACCTTC. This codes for CASRRDSAGSNTF.

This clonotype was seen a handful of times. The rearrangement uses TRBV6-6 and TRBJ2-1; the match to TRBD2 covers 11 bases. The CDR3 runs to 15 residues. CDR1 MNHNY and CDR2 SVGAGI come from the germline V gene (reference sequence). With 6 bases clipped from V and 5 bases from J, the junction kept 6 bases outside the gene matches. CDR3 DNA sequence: TGTGCCAGCAGCACCCTAGCGGGGGGTAACAATGAGCAGTTCTTC. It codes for CASSTLAGGNNEQFF.

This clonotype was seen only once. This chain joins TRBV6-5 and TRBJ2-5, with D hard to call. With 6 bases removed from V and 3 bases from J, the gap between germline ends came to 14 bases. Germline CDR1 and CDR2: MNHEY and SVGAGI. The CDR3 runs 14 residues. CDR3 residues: CASRLRSTEETQYF. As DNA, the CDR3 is TGTGCCAGCAGACTACGAAGTACCGAAGAGACCCAGTACTTC.

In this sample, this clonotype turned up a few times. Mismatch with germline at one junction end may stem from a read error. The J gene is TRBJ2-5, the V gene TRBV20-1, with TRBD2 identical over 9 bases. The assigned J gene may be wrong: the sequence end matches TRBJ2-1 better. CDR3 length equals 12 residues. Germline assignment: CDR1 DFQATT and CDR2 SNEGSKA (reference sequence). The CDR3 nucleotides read TGCGGTGCGGGGGGGCGGGAGGATGAGCAGTTCTTC. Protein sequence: CGAGGREDEQFF.

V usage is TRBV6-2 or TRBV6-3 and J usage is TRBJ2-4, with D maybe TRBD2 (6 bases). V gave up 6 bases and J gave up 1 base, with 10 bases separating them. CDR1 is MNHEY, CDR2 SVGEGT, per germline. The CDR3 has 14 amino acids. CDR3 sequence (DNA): TGTGCCAGCAGCTACAGCGGGGCCAAAAACATTCAGTACTTC. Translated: CASSYSGAKNIQYF.

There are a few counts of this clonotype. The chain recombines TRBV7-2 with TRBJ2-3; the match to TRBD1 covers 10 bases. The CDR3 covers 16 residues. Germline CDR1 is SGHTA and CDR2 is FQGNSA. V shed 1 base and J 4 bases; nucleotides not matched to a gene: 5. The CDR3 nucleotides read TGTGCCAGCAGCTTAGAGGGGACAGGGGTTTCAGATACGCAGTATTTT. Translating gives CASSLEGTGVSDTQYF.

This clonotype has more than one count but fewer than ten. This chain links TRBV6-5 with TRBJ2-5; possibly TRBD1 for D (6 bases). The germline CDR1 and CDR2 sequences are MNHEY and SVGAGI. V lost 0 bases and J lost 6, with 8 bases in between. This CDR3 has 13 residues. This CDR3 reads CASSYSRGKTQYF. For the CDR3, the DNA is TGTGCCAGCAGTTACTCTAGGGGGAAGACCCAGTACTTC.

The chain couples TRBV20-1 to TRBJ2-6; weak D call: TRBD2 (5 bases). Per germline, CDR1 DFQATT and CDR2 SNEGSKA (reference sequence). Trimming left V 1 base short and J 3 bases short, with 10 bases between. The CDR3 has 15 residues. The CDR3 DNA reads TGCAGTGCTAGAGCTCCGGAGGTTGGGGCCAACGTCCTGACTTTC. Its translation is CSARAPEVGANVLTF.

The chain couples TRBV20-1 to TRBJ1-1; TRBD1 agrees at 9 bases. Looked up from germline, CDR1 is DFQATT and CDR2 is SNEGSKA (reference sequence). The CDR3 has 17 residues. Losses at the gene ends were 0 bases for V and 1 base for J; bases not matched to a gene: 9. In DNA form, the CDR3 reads TGCAGTGCTAGAGATTACAGGGGGCAAGGGGCGAACACTGAAGCTTTCTTT. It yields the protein CSARDYRGQGANTEAFF.

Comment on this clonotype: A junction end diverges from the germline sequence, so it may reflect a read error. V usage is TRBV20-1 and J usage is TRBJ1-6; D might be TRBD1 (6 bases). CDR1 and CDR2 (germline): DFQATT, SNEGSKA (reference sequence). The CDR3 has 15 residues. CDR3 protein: CSARARGSCNSPLRF. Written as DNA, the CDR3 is TGCAGTGCTAGAGCCAGGGGTTCCTGTAATTCACCCCTCCGCTTT.

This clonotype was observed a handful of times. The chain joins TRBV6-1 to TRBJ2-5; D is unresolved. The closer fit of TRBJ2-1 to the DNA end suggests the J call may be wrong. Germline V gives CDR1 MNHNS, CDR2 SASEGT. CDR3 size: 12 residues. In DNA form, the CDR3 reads TGTGCCAGCGGAAGGTTAGTAGATGAGCAGTTCTTC. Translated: CASGRLVDEQFF.

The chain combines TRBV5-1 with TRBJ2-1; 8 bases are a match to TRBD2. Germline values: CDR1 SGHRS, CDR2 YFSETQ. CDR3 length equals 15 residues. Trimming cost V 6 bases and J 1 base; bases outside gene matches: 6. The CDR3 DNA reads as TGCGCCAGCACCCGGGCGGGGGGATCCTACAATGAGCAGTTCTTC. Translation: CASTRAGGSYNEQFF. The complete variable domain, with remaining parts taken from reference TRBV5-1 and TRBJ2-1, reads KAGVTQTPRYLIKTRGQQVTLSCSPISGHRSVSWYQQTPGQGLQFLFEYFSETQRNKGNFPGRFSGRQFSNSRSEMNVSTLELGDSALYLCASTRAGGSYNEQFFGPGTRLTVL.

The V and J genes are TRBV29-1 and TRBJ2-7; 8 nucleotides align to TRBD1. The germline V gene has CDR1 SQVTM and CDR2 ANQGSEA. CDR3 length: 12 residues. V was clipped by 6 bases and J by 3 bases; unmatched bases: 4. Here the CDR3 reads CSVEQGDYEQYV. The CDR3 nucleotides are TGCAGCGTGGAACAGGGGGACTACGAGCAGTACGTC.

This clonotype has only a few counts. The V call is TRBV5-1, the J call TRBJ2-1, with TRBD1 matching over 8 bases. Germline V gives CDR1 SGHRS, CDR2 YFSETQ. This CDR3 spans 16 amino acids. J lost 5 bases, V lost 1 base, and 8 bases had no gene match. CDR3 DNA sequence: TGCGCCAGCAGCTTGTCGGGTCAGGGGGCGCACAATGAGCAGTTCTTC. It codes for CASSLSGQGAHNEQFF. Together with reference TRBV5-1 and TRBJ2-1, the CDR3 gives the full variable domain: KAGVTQTPRYLIKTRGQQVTLSCSPISGHRSVSWYQQTPGQGLQFLFEYFSETQRNKGNFPGRFSGRQFSNSRSEMNVSTLELGDSALYLCASSLSGQGAHNEQFFGPGTRLTVL.

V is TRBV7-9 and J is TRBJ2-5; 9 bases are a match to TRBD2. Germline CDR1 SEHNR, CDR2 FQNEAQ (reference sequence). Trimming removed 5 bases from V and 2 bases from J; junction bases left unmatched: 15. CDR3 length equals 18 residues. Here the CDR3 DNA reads TGTGCCAGCAGCCCAAAACGTAGCGGGGGCTCCTCTCAAGAGACCCAGTACTTC. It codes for CASSPKRSGGSSQETQYF.

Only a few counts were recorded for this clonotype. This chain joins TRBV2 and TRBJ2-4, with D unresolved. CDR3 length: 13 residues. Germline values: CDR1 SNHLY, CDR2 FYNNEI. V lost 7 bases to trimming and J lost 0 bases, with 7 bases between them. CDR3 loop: CASKALAKNIQYF. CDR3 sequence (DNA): TGTGCCAGCAAGGCATTAGCCAAAAACATTCAGTACTTC.

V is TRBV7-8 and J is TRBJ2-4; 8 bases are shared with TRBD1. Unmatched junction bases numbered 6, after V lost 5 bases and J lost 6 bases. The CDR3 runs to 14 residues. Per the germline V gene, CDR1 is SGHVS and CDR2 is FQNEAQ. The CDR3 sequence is CASSPGQALNIQYF. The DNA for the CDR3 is TGTGCCAGCAGCCCGGGACAGGCTTTAAACATTCAGTACTTC.

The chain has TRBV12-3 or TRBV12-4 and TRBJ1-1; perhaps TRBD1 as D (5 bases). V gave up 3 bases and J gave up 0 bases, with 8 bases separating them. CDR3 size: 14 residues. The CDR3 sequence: CASSFVGVNTEAFF. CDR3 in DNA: TGTGCCAGCAGTTTTGTGGGGGTGAACACTGAAGCTTTCTTT.

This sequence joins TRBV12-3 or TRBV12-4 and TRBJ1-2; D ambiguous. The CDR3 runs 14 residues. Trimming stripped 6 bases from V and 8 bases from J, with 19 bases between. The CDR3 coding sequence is TGTGCCAGCAGCCGAGCCCTAGTTCGGTACGGCTACACCTTC. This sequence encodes CASSRALVRYGYTF.